This entry describes one T cell receptor (beta chain). Its antigen remains unidentified. With MiXCR, TCRdb called clones anew from the PCR reads. This table holds tens of thousands of clones, 25% to 30% found once. Patients had received no treatment of any kind before thyroid surgery. These data come from a study of metastatic and nonmetastatic thyroid tumors. Whole-study results and caveats: The study reportedly found significantly higher TCR beta diversity in malignant thyroid tumors than benign nodules, in blood and tumor.

The TCR sequence derives from a female donor with papillary thyroid cancer or a benign thyroid nodule (not recorded which). Some clones in this sample may be carry-over from other donors' samples. Sample: blood.

The CDR3 reads CASSPKAYPGLEANEQYF. In nucleotides, the CDR3 is TGTGCCAGCAGCCCTAAGGCCTACCCCGGCCTCGAGGCCAACGAGCAGTACTTC. J is TRBJ2-7 and V is TRBV6-5; D is undetermined. CDR1 and CDR2 (germline): MNHEY, SVGAGI. Deletions cut 6 bases from V and 5 bases from J, with 29 bases between. The CDR3 is 18 amino acids.